These 25 T cell receptor beta chains were sequenced from one sample in a study of T-cell reconstitution after alpha-beta-depleted transplantation in children. Preparation of the TCRbeta library used unique molecular identifiers. TCRdb reprocessed the PCR reads with MiXCR, giving one entry per CDR3 protein. Among over 550,000 distinct CDR3 sequences listed, over 9.5% were seen once. Sequences were derived from PBMCs from the stem cell graft donor, sampled from the stem cell graft. Receptors originate from a human donor who donated a stem cell graft to a child with acute myeloid leukemia.

This clonotype was recorded at least ten times. The chain couples TRBV10-3 to TRBJ2-1; D gene unclear. Trimming cost V 4 bases and J 6 bases, with 4 bases left between them. Germline V gene data show CDR1 as ENHRY and CDR2 as SYGVKD. The CDR3 is 11 residues long. The CDR3 sequence is CAISVRNEQFF. The CDR3 DNA reads as TGTGCCATCAGTGTTCGCAATGAGCAGTTCTTC.

The chain carries TRBV20-1 and TRBJ1-4, with a weak D call TRBD1 (5 bases). CDR3 length: 14 residues. CDR1 is DFQATT, CDR2 SNEGSKA, per germline (reference sequence). The CDR3 reads CRAERGSTNEKLFF. CDR3 nucleotides: TGCAGGGCCGAAAGGGGCTCAACTAATGAAAAACTGTTTTTT.

This clonotype was seen only a few times. The V gene is TRBV5-1, the J gene TRBJ1-1; 7 nucleotides match TRBD1. After removal of 4 bases from V and 1 base from J, the junction contained 7 bases not matched to a gene. CDR3 length: 15 residues. The germline V gene encodes CDR1 SGHRS and CDR2 YFSETQ. DNA of the CDR3: TGCGCCAGCAGCCCACAGGGGACAAAGAACACTGAAGCTTTCTTT. Its protein is CASSPQGTKNTEAFF.

This clonotype was seen at least ten times. J is TRBJ1-4 and V is TRBV6-1; 7 positions match TRBD1. The CDR3 is made up of 14 amino acids. CDR1 MNHNS and CDR2 SASEGT come from the germline V gene. J was trimmed by 8 bases and V by 6 bases; bases with no gene match: 9. CDR3 residues: CASRRDSGGEKLFF. DNA of the CDR3: TGTGCCAGCAGAAGGGACAGCGGTGGAGAAAAACTGTTTTTT.

This clonotype was counted only a few times. The J gene is TRBJ2-5, the V gene TRBV3-1; 11 bases line up with TRBD1. The V gene end was trimmed by 2 bases and the J gene end by 3 bases; junction bases not matched to a gene: 2. In germline, CDR1 is LGHDT, CDR2 YNNKEL (reference sequence). The CDR3 loop spans 15 amino acids. The CDR3 reads CASSQLGQGEETQYF. CDR3 coding DNA: TGTGCCAGCAGCCAACTGGGACAGGGGGAAGAGACCCAGTACTTC.

This rearrangement joins TRBV5-1 to TRBJ2-3, with D maybe TRBD1 (6 bases). Germline V gives CDR1 SGHRS, CDR2 YFSETQ. The V end was cut by 9 bases, the J end by 3 bases, with 14 bases between. The CDR3 spans 13 residues. The CDR3: CATREGVTDTQYF. CDR3 nucleotide sequence: TGCGCCACCCGAGAGGGGGTGACAGATACGCAGTATTTT.

The rearrangement joins TRBV29-1 to TRBJ2-4, with TRBD2 matching 7 bases. The CDR3 runs to 17 residues. V lost 3 bases and J lost 0; bases outside the gene matches: 11. Germline values: CDR1 SQVTM, CDR2 ANQGSEA. The CDR3 sequence: CSVEGTAGRLAKNIQYF. The CDR3 bases are TGCAGCGTTGAGGGGACCGCCGGGAGGCTAGCCAAAAACATTCAGTACTTC.

In its sample, this clonotype was seen many times. The chain is built from TRBV5-8 and TRBJ2-5, with D unresolved. CDR1 and CDR2 from the germline V gene are SGHTS and YDEGEE. CDR3 length: 15 residues. Deletions cut 3 bases from V and 4 bases from J, with 16 bases between. In nucleotides, the CDR3 is TGTGCCAGCAGCTCGATCCTAACTTTAGGAGAGACCCAGTACTTC. Protein: CASSSILTLGETQYF.

The chain joins TRBV7-3 to TRBJ2-2, with TRBD1 matching over 9 bases. Germline V gene data show CDR1 as SGHTA and CDR2 as FQGTGA. The J segment lost 4 bases and the V segment lost 4 bases, leaving 4 bases of the junction unmatched. The CDR3 sequence is 15 residues long. The CDR3 protein is CASSSQGAVTGELFF. The CDR3 coding sequence is TGTGCCAGCAGCTCACAGGGGGCTGTCACCGGGGAGCTGTTTTTT.

A few counts support this clonotype. The CDR3: CASSWSIPSGRAKETQYF. The DNA of the CDR3 is TGTGCCAGCAGCTGGTCAATTCCTAGCGGGAGGGCCAAAGAGACCCAGTACTTC. This chain connects TRBV11-2 to TRBJ2-5; 12 bases map to TRBD2. This CDR3 has 18 amino acids. Germline trimming cut 4 bases from V and 3 bases from J; bases unmatched to any gene: 12. Germline V gene lookup returns CDR1 SGHAT and CDR2 FQNNGV. Drawing the rest from reference TRBV11-2 and TRBJ2-5, the complete variable domain is EAGVAQSPRYKIIEKRQSVAFWCNPISGHATLYWYQQILGQGPKLLIQFQNNGVVDDSQLPKDRFSAERLKGVDSTLKIQPAKLEDSAVYLCASSWSIPSGRAKETQYFGPGTRLLVL.

In regard to this clonotype: The junction departs from germline at one end; a sequencing error may be responsible. The chain employs TRBV7-7 and TRBJ2-5, with D perhaps TRBD1 (6 bases). The CDR3 runs 15 residues. Germline V gives CDR1 SSHAT, CDR2 FNYEAQ (reference sequence). CDR3 DNA sequence: TGTGCTAGCAGCTTAACCCCGGACAGTCGAGAGACCCAGTACTTC. It codes for CASSLTPDSRETQYF.

This clonotype was recorded at least ten times. The rearrangement uses TRBV5-5 and TRBJ1-6; D is unresolved. The V end lost 0 bases, the J end lost 9 bases, and 13 bases lay between the germline ends. This CDR3 is 15 amino acids long. In germline, CDR1 is SGHKS, CDR2 YYEKEE (reference sequence). Written as DNA, the CDR3 is TGTGCCAGCAGCTTGGGGGATCTTATAGGTTCACCCCTCCACTTT. Encoded protein: CASSLGDLIGSPLHF.

This clonotype was seen at least ten times. J is TRBJ1-2 and V is TRBV29-1, with TRBD1 as a possible D gene (5 bases). This CDR3 has 14 amino acids. V lost 3 bases and J 0 bases, leaving 11 bases between the germline ends. Per germline, CDR1 SQVTM and CDR2 ANQGSEA. CDR3 in DNA: TGCAGCGTTGAGGGGAGGGGTGCTAACTATGGCTACACCTTC. Residues: CSVEGRGANYGYTF.

J is TRBJ1-3 and V is TRBV7-2, with D possibly being TRBD1 (5 bases). Trimming took off 5 bases at V and 0 bases at J, with 14 bases between the two ends. The CDR3 consists of 16 residues. The germline gives CDR1 SGHTA, CDR2 FQGNSA. The CDR3 nucleotides are TGTGCCAGCAGCAGGGAGGGACTGATCTCTGGAAACACCATATATTTT. This encodes CASSREGLISGNTIYF.

This clonotype came up a few times. The chain uses TRBV3-1 and TRBJ2-1; D remains unclear. Germline V gene sequence: CDR1 LGHDT, CDR2 YNNKEL (reference sequence). This CDR3 region has 13 residues. V was cut by 2 bases and J by 6 bases, with 8 bases left in between. Here the CDR3 reads CASSQSQPNEQFF. As DNA, the CDR3 is TGTGCCAGCAGCCAAAGTCAGCCCAATGAGCAGTTCTTC.

This clonotype turned up a few times. The chain carries TRBV20-1 and TRBJ2-1, with 9 nucleotides matching TRBD1. This CDR3 contains 13 residues. The ends lost 6 bases at V and 6 bases at J; junction bases unmatched: 6. CDR1 and CDR2 (germline): DFQATT, SNEGSKA (reference sequence). CDR3 sequence (DNA): TGCAGTGCCAGAAGGACAGGGGCCAATGAGCAGTTCTTC. Its translation is CSARRTGANEQFF.

This clonotype was found a few times. The rearrangement joins TRBV20-1 to TRBJ2-7, with 8 bases that match TRBD1. After removal of 1 base from V and 7 bases from J, the junction contained 9 bases not matched to a gene. The germline V gene encodes CDR1 DFQATT and CDR2 SNEGSKA (reference sequence). There are 14 residues in the CDR3. CDR3 loop: CSARVSGGWGEQYF. The CDR3 DNA reads as TGCAGTGCTAGAGTTTCAGGGGGCTGGGGGGAGCAGTACTTC.

This clonotype was counted many times. The chain has TRBV5-1 and TRBJ1-1; 7 bases map to TRBD1. The ends lost 4 bases at V and 5 bases at J; junction bases unmatched: 11. This CDR3 is 15 amino acids long. Germline CDR1 SGHRS, CDR2 YFSETQ. This chain's CDR3 is CASSTGQVRGTEAFF. The CDR3 DNA sequence: TGCGCCAGCAGCACCGGACAGGTACGGGGTACTGAAGCTTTCTTT.

J is TRBJ2-2 and V is TRBV20-1; the D call may be TRBD1 or TRBD2 (5 bases each). Between the trimmed V and J ends, which lost 4 bases and 6 bases, there was a span of 12 bases. CDR1 and CDR2 (germline): DFQATT, SNEGSKA (reference sequence). There are 13 residues in the CDR3. The CDR3 region has the DNA TGCAGTGCTATGGGGACCTGGGCCGGGGAGCTGTTTTTT. Translating gives CSAMGTWAGELFF.

This clonotype turned up a few times. This sequence joins TRBV10-3 and TRBJ2-7; 9 positions match TRBD2. The V gene end was trimmed by 8 bases and the J gene end by 2 bases; junction bases not matched to a gene: 7. Germline assignment: CDR1 ENHRY and CDR2 SYGVKD. The CDR3 spans 14 residues. As DNA, the CDR3 is TGTGCCATCGGCGCGGGAGGGGCCGCCTACGAGCAGTACTTC. As protein: CAIGAGGAAYEQYF.

This clonotype occurred many times. The CDR3 sequence is CSARGGLASEQYF. The CDR3, as DNA: TGCAGTGCTAGAGGGGGACTAGCGTCCGAGCAGTACTTC. The rearrangement uses TRBV20-1 and TRBJ2-7, with TRBD2 matching over 10 bases. The CDR3 extends over 13 amino acids. The ends lost 1 base at V and 6 bases at J; junction bases unmatched: 3. Germline CDR1 DFQATT, CDR2 SNEGSKA (reference sequence).

This clonotype was seen more than once but under ten times. The chain recombines TRBV15 with TRBJ2-3, with a weak D call TRBD2 (6 bases). Germline V CDR1 and CDR2: LNHNV, YYDKDF (reference sequence). The CDR3 spans 17 residues. The ends were cut back, 1 base at V and 2 bases at J, with 16 bases in the middle. CDR3 sequence reads: CATSRGWGGTTTDTQYF. The CDR3 DNA reads as TGTGCCACCAGCAGAGGGTGGGGCGGGACCACCACAGATACGCAGTATTTT.

In its sample, this clonotype was seen a few times. The chain carries TRBV29-1 and TRBJ2-2; 8 bases are a match to TRBD2. The CDR3 has 12 amino acids. Per germline, CDR1 SQVTM and CDR2 ANQGSEA. The junction had 4 bases not matched to a gene; V was cut back by 6 bases and J by 7 bases. CDR3 amino acids: CSVGTSGGELFF. The DNA for the CDR3 is TGCAGCGTAGGTACTAGCGGCGGGGAGCTGTTTTTT.

The genes are TRBV5-6 and TRBJ2-2, with D perhaps TRBD2 (6 bases). CDR3 length: 17 amino acids. Germline V lookup: CDR1 SGHDT, CDR2 YYEEEE. The V end lost 4 bases, the J end lost 3 bases, and 19 bases lay between the germline ends. The CDR3 reads CASSPIWGETDTGELFF. CDR3 sequence (DNA): TGTGCCAGCAGCCCCATATGGGGGGAGACTGACACCGGGGAGCTGTTTTTT.

The chain carries TRBV12-3 or TRBV12-4 and TRBJ2-7, with TRBD2 matching over 10 bases. V shed 6 bases and J 9 bases; nucleotides not matched to a gene: 8. The CDR3 loop spans 13 amino acids. The CDR3 DNA follows: TGTGCCAGCAGGTCCAGCGGGAGGGCCGGGCAGTACTTC. Its protein product is CASRSSGRAGQYF.